The 18 T cell receptor beta chains in this list originate from one sample, sequenced in a study of cytomegalovirus exposure and HLA in healthy donors. It was with 60 Vbeta and 13 Jbeta primers that the PCR ran. Libraries were prepared by immunoSEQ multiplex PCR; TCRdb keeps only in-frame clonotypes and omits some of them. The repertoire has 150,000 to 200,000 clones, just under 80% of them found once; the top ten carry about 3.1%. Sequencing used PBMCs. The receptors originated from a woman aged 50 to 60 in good health and CMV-seropositive.

The chain carries TRBV7-9 and TRBJ1-1; possibly TRBD1 for D (6 bases). Per the germline V gene, CDR1 is SEHNR and CDR2 is FQNEAQ (reference sequence). Trimming shortened V by 1 base and J by 7 bases, and 19 bases separated the two germline ends. CDR3 length: 16 residues. CDR3: CASSLGGRGALGEAFF. The DNA of the CDR3 is TGTGCCAGCAGCTTAGGAGGGAGGGGGGCGCTGGGTGAAGCTTTCTTT. Combining the CDR3 with reference TRBV7-9 and TRBJ1-1 gives the whole variable domain DTGVSQNPRHKITKRGQNVTFRCDPISEHNRLYWYRQTLGQGPEFLTYFQNEAQLEKSRLLSDRFSAERPKGSFSTLEIQRTEQGDSAMYLCASSLGGRGALGEAFFGQGTRLTVV.

This chain connects TRBV11-3 to TRBJ2-7; 7 bases fit TRBD1. CDR3 length: 14 amino acids. Germline V gene data show CDR1 as SGHNT and CDR2 as YENEEA. The V gene end was trimmed by 4 bases and the J gene end by 0 bases; junction bases not matched to a gene: 3. The CDR3 loop reads CASSWGQSSYEQYF. DNA of the CDR3: TGTGCCAGCAGCTGGGGACAGAGCTCCTACGAGCAGTACTTC. The entire variable domain, with the rest obtained from reference TRBV11-3 and TRBJ2-7, is as follows: EAGVVQSPRYKIIEKKQPVAFWCNPISGHNTLYWYLQNLGQGPELLIRYENEEAVDDSQLPKDRFSAERLKGVDSTLKIQPAELGDSAVYLCASSWGQSSYEQYFGPGTRLTVT.

This clone was picked up a small number of times. The rearrangement uses TRBV6-1 and TRBJ1-1, with D unresolved. Trimming left V 2 bases short and J 4 bases short, with 8 bases between. Germline V gives CDR1 MNHNS, CDR2 SASEGT. The CDR3 is made up of 13 amino acids. The CDR3 nucleotides read TGTGCCAGCAGTGAAATGAGGAGCACTGAAGCTTTCTTT. Protein sequence: CASSEMRSTEAFF.

This chain links TRBV19 with TRBJ1-5; TRBD1 matches at 9 bases. The germline CDR1 and CDR2 sequences are LNHDA and SQIVND (reference sequence). The V segment lost 5 bases and the J segment 4 bases; nucleotides outside the gene matches: 6. This CDR3 has 15 residues. The CDR3 is CASSPDRGRNQPQHF. Written as DNA, the CDR3 is TGTGCCAGTAGTCCGGACAGGGGAAGGAATCAGCCCCAGCATTTT.

This chain uses TRBV7-2 with TRBJ2-7, with TRBD2 identical over 11 bases. Per germline, CDR1 SGHTA and CDR2 FQGNSA. The CDR3 extends over 16 amino acids. The V gene end was trimmed by 2 bases and the J gene end by 2 bases; junction bases not matched to a gene: 5. The CDR3: CASSLTSGGLTYEQYF. DNA for the CDR3: TGTGCCAGCAGCTTAACTAGCGGGGGCCTGACCTACGAGCAGTACTTC.

The chain couples TRBV2 to TRBJ2-3; maybe TRBD1 (5 bases). CDR3 length: 14 residues. Germline V gene lookup returns CDR1 SNHLY and CDR2 FYNNEI. Trimming shortened V by 5 bases and J by 6 bases, and 15 bases separated the two germline ends. The CDR3 spells CASSQGAGGDTQYF. The CDR3 nucleotides are TGTGCCAGCAGTCAAGGGGCAGGTGGTGATACGCAGTATTTT.

This clone was found a few times. The chain links TRBV30 to TRBJ2-5; 7 bases align to TRBD2. The length of the CDR3 is 14 residues. The germline CDR1 and CDR2 sequences are GTSNPN and SVGIG (reference sequence). The V gene end was trimmed by 5 bases and the J gene end by 5 bases; junction bases not matched to a gene: 11. The chain's CDR3 is CAWARWGGKETQYF. In nucleotides, the CDR3 is TGTGCCTGGGCCAGGTGGGGGGGTAAGGAGACCCAGTACTTC.

Points on this clone: Distinct nucleotide sequences in the sample also encode this CDR3. The V call is TRBV6-5, the J call TRBJ1-2, with 7 bases identical to TRBD1. Per germline, CDR1 MNHEY and CDR2 SVGAGI. Germline trimming cut 4 bases from V and 3 bases from J; bases unmatched to any gene: 2. The CDR3 has 13 amino acids. Here the CDR3 reads CASSLGQYYGYTF. In DNA form, the CDR3 reads TGTGCCAGCAGTTTGGGACAGTACTATGGCTACACCTTC.

This chain connects TRBV7-9 to TRBJ1-2, with TRBD1 matching 9 bases. With 1 base clipped from V and 4 bases from J, the junction kept 4 bases outside the gene matches. Germline CDR1 and CDR2: SEHNR and FQNEAQ (reference sequence). The CDR3 is made up of 15 amino acids. The CDR3 coding sequence is TGTGCCAGCAGCTTAGGGACAGGGGTCTCCTATGGCTACACCTTC. It translates to CASSLGTGVSYGYTF.

This clone has more than one count but fewer than ten. The rearrangement uses TRBV28 and TRBJ1-1; 12 bases align to TRBD1. Germline V gene data show CDR1 as MDHEN and CDR2 as SYDVKM. With V trimmed by 3 bases and J by 4 bases, 9 bases remained unmatched. The CDR3 is 17 amino acids. The CDR3: CASSLGTGQGAATEAFF. The CDR3 bases are TGTGCCAGCAGTTTGGGGACGGGACAGGGGGCGGCCACTGAAGCTTTCTTT.

This chain connects TRBV18 to TRBJ2-2; 9 nucleotides align to TRBD1. This CDR3 is 15 amino acids long. Unmatched junction bases numbered 7, after V lost 5 bases and J lost 6 bases. CDR1 and CDR2 (germline): KGHSH, LQKENI. The DNA for the CDR3 is TGTGCCAGCTCAGTAGCTACAGGGGGCTCCGGGGAGCTGTTTTTT. Translated, it gives CASSVATGGSGELFF.

The chain recombines TRBV5-4 with TRBJ2-5, with TRBD1 matching 7 bases. V was pared by 4 bases and J by 3 bases, with 6 bases of the junction left unmatched. This CDR3 is 14 amino acids long. CDR1 and CDR2 from the germline V gene are SGHNT and YYREEE (reference sequence). CDR3 bases: TGTGCCAGCAGCCCTGTACAGGGGAAAGAGACCCAGTACTTC. Translating gives CASSPVQGKETQYF.

The CDR3 here is CAINPGTSGEGSTDTQYF. The CDR3 nucleotides are TGTGCCATCAACCCCGGGACTAGCGGAGAAGGGAGCACAGATACGCAGTATTTT. This chain uses TRBV10-3 with TRBJ2-3; 11 bases line up with TRBD2. This CDR3 has 18 amino acids. Losses at the gene ends were 7 bases for V and 0 bases for J; bases not matched to a gene: 12. Germline V CDR1 and CDR2: ENHRY, SYGVKD.

This chain connects TRBV7-9 to TRBJ1-3, with 7 bases fitting TRBD1. From germline, CDR1 is SEHNR and CDR2 FQNEAQ (reference sequence). There are 15 residues in the CDR3. J was trimmed by 4 bases and V by 5 bases; bases with no gene match: 8. The CDR3 loop reads CASSLQGGFGNTIYF. The CDR3 DNA follows: TGTGCCAGCAGCCTTCAGGGGGGTTTCGGAAACACCATATATTTT. Together with reference TRBV7-9 and TRBJ1-3, the CDR3 gives the full variable domain: DTGVSQNPRHKITKRGQNVTFRCDPISEHNRLYWYRQTLGQGPEFLTYFQNEAQLEKSRLLSDRFSAERPKGSFSTLEIQRTEQGDSAMYLCASSLQGGFGNTIYFGEGSWLTVV.

The gene calls are TRBV6-1 and TRBJ2-1; TRBD2 agrees at 10 bases. This CDR3 spans 17 amino acids. Germline V gene sequence: CDR1 MNHNS, CDR2 SASEGT. Trimming cost V 1 base and J 4 bases; bases outside gene matches: 7. This chain's CDR3 is CASSEEGTSGTYNEQFF. The CDR3, as DNA: TGTGCCAGCAGTGAAGAGGGAACTAGCGGGACATACAATGAGCAGTTCTTC.

The chain uses TRBV7-8 and TRBJ2-7; 11 positions agree with TRBD1. J lost 3 bases, V lost 2 bases, and 9 bases had no gene match. Germline V CDR1 and CDR2: SGHVS, FQNEAQ. This CDR3 is 17 amino acids long. CDR3 protein: CASSLRGLGTGGYEQYF. CDR3 coding DNA: TGTGCCAGCAGCTTAAGGGGGCTCGGGACAGGGGGCTACGAGCAGTACTTC. Full variable domain (rest looked up from reference TRBV7-8 and TRBJ2-7): GAGVSQSPRYKVAKRGQDVALRCDPISGHVSLFWYQQALGQGPEFLTYFQNEAQLDKSGLPSDRFFAERPEGSVSTLKIQRTQQEDSAVYLCASSLRGLGTGGYEQYFGPGTRLTVT.

The chain employs TRBV6-1 and TRBJ1-5, with 7 bases lining up with TRBD1. The CDR3 extends over 17 amino acids. Germline CDR1 MNHNS, CDR2 SASEGT. The V gene end was trimmed by 4 bases and the J gene end by 6 bases; junction bases not matched to a gene: 15. The chain's CDR3 is CASSGPWAGGVGQPQHF. CDR3 bases: TGTGCCAGCAGTGGGCCCTGGGCAGGGGGAGTAGGTCAGCCCCAGCATTTT.

The V and J genes are TRBV7-2 and TRBJ2-5; 12 nucleotides line up with TRBD1. Germline CDR1 reads SGHTA; CDR2 reads FQGNSA. This CDR3 spans 17 amino acids. The V and J ends lost 1 base and 7 bases, in that order; junction bases with no gene match: 10. The CDR3 DNA follows: TGTGCCAGCAGCTTAGGCAGGGGACAGGGGGCTAGCGGGACCCAGTACTTC. Protein sequence: CASSLGRGQGASGTQYF.